Only a few counts were recorded for the clone carrying this TCR beta chain. The antigen is unknown. The whole isolated RNA underwent reverse transcription, so sequencing captured expressed TCRB transcripts. Naive, central memory and regulatory T cell samples averaged roughly 3.6 million immunoSEQ reads each. Using immunoSEQ multiplex PCR, the repertoire was profiled, and TCRdb retains in-frame clones only, with some absent. The sample lists roughly 450,000 clones; over 11% were seen once. The record originates from a study of beta chain features in type 1 diabetes. Study results and limitations: A pattern of fewer insertions and more deletions at VDJ junctions was seen in type 1 diabetes patients.

Germline CDR1 is SGHRS and CDR2 is YFSETQ. The CDR3 has 13 residues. V was pared by 3 bases and J by 6 bases, with 9 bases between. One heparinised blood draw, averaging roughly 120 mL, came from each donor. Each of the sorted populations had a purity greater than 98%. The sequenced material came from naive CD4+ T cells from blood. V gene TRBV5-1 combines with J gene TRBJ2-2, with no clear D. This receptor was obtained from a man aged 25 to 45 in good health. For the CDR3, the DNA is TGCGCCAGCAGCTATACACGGGCCGGGGAGCTGTTTTTT. It encodes CASSYTRAGELFF.